This TCR beta chain was sequenced in a study of blood T cell repertoires in COVID-19. Background on the study: The samples span acute and convalescent COVID-19 from the United States, Italy and Spain. Sources were T cells, B-cell-depleted T cells, or PBMCs; the material itself was cDNA or gDNA.

How the authors handled the data: It was from reference gene primer amplification that nucleated cell counts were estimated. Only in-frame clones appear in the TCRdb table, and some are missing; sequencing was by immunoSEQ multiplex PCR. The DNA gave D and trimming, while V, J and clone size come from that table. This sample has some 250,000 clones, with more than 75% found just once. Per germline, CDR1 MNHEY and CDR2 SMNVEV (reference sequence). V dropped 4 bases and J dropped 5 bases, with 16 bases sitting between them. The CDR3 consists of 15 residues. The chain joins TRBV27 to TRBJ2-3, with D perhaps TRBD1 (6 bases). This sequence originates from a woman aged 25 to 39 who had recovered from COVID-19. Source material: peripheral blood. The CDR3 DNA is TGTGCCAGCAGTTCGTCCCGTCAAGGGGGAGATACGCAGTATTTT. Its protein product is CASSSSRQGGDTQYF.